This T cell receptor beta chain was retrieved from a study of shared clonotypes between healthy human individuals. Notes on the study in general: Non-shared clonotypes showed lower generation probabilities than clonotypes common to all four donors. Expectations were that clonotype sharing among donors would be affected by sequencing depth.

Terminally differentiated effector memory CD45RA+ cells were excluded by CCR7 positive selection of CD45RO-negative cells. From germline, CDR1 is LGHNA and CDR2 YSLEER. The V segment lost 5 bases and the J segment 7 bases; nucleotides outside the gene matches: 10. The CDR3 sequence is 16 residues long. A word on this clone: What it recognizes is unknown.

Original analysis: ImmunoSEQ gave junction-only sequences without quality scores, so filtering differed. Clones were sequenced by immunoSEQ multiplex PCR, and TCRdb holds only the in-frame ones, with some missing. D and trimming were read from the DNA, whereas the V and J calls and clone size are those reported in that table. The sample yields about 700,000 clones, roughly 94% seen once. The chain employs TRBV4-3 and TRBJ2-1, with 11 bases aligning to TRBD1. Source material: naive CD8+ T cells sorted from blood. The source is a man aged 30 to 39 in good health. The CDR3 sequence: CASSARDRGALNEQFF. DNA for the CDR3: TGCGCCAGCAGCGCCCGGGACAGGGGGGCCCTAAATGAGCAGTTCTTC.